These 15 T cell receptor beta chains came from one sample sequenced in a study of cytomegalovirus exposure and HLA in healthy donors (dated by TCRdb to about 2017). Libraries were made using the immunoSEQ multiplex PCR assay. For the multiplex PCR, a mixture combining 60 forward primers for TCR Vbeta segments and 13 reverse primers for TCR Jbeta segments was used. TCRdb retrieved this table from immuneACCESS and kept in-frame rearrangements only. Not all clones are present; in checked studies, unresolved V genes account for under half, and no reason is known for the remainder. Counted in this sample were some 130,000 clones; just under 80% of them appeared once. Approximately 1.6% of the sample is taken by the ten largest. The specimen was PBMCs. The receptor source for this set is a woman between 18 and 29 years old in good health and CMV-seronegative.

This chain connects TRBV15 to TRBJ2-3; the match to TRBD2 covers 10 bases. The CDR3 is 18 amino acids. V gave up 6 bases and J gave up 0 bases; unmatched junction bases: 12. Germline CDR1 is LNHNV and CDR2 is YYDKDF (reference sequence). CDR3 DNA sequence: TGTGCCACCAGGCAGCGGGAGGGCCAGATCTCAAGCACAGATACGCAGTATTTT. This codes for CATRQREGQISSTDTQYF.

The CDR3 reads CASSQEERRNTEAFF. DNA for the CDR3: TGCGCCAGCAGCCAAGAAGAACGGAGAAACACTGAAGCTTTCTTT. The genes are TRBV4-1 and TRBJ1-1, with D hard to call. The germline V and J ends were trimmed by 0 bases and 2 bases, with 10 bases remaining between them. The length of the CDR3 is 15 residues. The germline V gene encodes CDR1 MGHRA and CDR2 YSYEKL.

As to this clone: Sequence at one end of the junction differs from germline and may be a read error. The V and J genes are TRBV2 and TRBJ2-7; 8 nucleotides match TRBD1. The CDR3 length is 13 residues. The germline CDR1 and CDR2 sequences are SNHLY and FYNNEI. The DNA for the CDR3 is TGTGCCAGCAGGGAAGACAGGGGCTACGAGCAGTACTTC. Its translation: CASREDRGYEQYF.

The chain couples TRBV5-4 to TRBJ2-1; 8 nucleotides match TRBD2. Germline V gives CDR1 SGHNT, CDR2 YYREEE (reference sequence). With 5 bases clipped from V and 4 bases from J, the junction kept 5 bases outside the gene matches. The CDR3 loop spans 14 amino acids. This chain's CDR3 is CASRSGSPYNEQFF. The DNA of the CDR3 is TGTGCCAGCAGAAGCGGGAGTCCATACAATGAGCAGTTCTTC.

This clone was picked up a small number of times. The J gene is TRBJ1-4, the V gene TRBV4-2; 7 nucleotides line up with TRBD1. Per the germline V gene, CDR1 is LGHNA and CDR2 is YNFKEQ. The length of the CDR3 is 15 residues. Trimming removed 0 bases from V and 3 bases from J; junction bases left unmatched: 1. CDR3 in DNA: TGTGCCAGCAGCCAAGAGCAGGGGGCTAATGAAAAACTGTTTTTT. Protein product: CASSQEQGANEKLFF.

The CDR3: CATSRSPASGGTDTQYF. The CDR3 DNA reads TGTGCCACCAGCAGATCACCCGCTAGCGGGGGCACAGATACGCAGTATTTT. This chain connects TRBV15 to TRBJ2-3; 9 bases are a match to TRBD2. Unmatched junction bases numbered 7, after V lost 2 bases and J lost 1 base. The CDR3 is made up of 17 amino acids. Germline values: CDR1 LNHNV, CDR2 YYDKDF (reference sequence).

The sample holds one count of this clone. The V call is TRBV4-1, the J call TRBJ2-1; 9 bases are shared with TRBD2. Trimming took 1 base from V and 2 from J; bases not matched to a gene: 6. The CDR3 is 17 amino acids. Per the germline V gene, CDR1 is MGHRA and CDR2 is YSYEKL. CDR3 bases: TGCGCCAGCAGCCAAGGCTACGGCGGGAGGGCCTACAATGAGCAGTTCTTC. Translating it yields CASSQGYGGRAYNEQFF.

The chain uses TRBV5-1 and TRBJ1-5; D possibly corresponds to TRBD1 (5 bases). The germline V gene encodes CDR1 SGHRS and CDR2 YFSETQ. Between the trimmed V and J ends, which lost 0 bases and 2 bases, there was a span of 15 bases. This CDR3 comprises 17 residues. CDR3 nucleotides: TGCGCCAGCAGCTTGGGGGTGGGGGGAACGGGCAATCAGCCCCAGCATTTT. The encoded protein is CASSLGVGGTGNQPQHF.

DNA for the CDR3: TGTGCCAGCACCCAGTTTAACACTGAAGCTTTCTTT. As protein: CASTQFNTEAFF. The rearrangement joins TRBV7-9 to TRBJ1-1; D unclear. CDR3 length: 12 amino acids. V was trimmed by 7 bases and J by 2 bases, leaving 8 bases between them. CDR1 and CDR2 from the germline V gene are SEHNR and FQNEAQ (reference sequence).

The chain joins TRBV7-6 to TRBJ2-1, with 9 positions matching TRBD2. This CDR3 spans 15 amino acids. With V trimmed by 5 bases and J by 6 bases, 8 bases remained unmatched. Germline CDR1 is SGHVS and CDR2 is FNYEAQ. The CDR3 region has the DNA TGTGCCAGCAGCCGTAGTAGCGGGAGAGGCAATGAGCAGTTCTTC. It codes for CASSRSSGRGNEQFF.

CDR3 coding DNA: TGCAGCGTTGTGGGGGGTATAAACACTGAAGCTTTCTTT. Its translation is CSVVGGINTEAFF. The V gene is TRBV29-1, the J gene TRBJ1-1, with TRBD1 as a possible D gene (5 bases). CDR1 and CDR2 from the germline V gene are SQVTM and ANQGSEA. The CDR3 runs to 13 residues. V was pared by 4 bases and J by 2 bases, with 11 bases between.

The count of this clone is one. This chain uses TRBV7-2 with TRBJ2-1; TRBD1 aligns across 8 bases. From germline, CDR1 is SGHTA and CDR2 FQGNSA. V lost 3 bases to trimming and J lost 5 bases; unmatched junction nucleotides: 3. The CDR3 extends over 14 amino acids. The CDR3 sequence: CASSLGTGHNEQFF. For the CDR3, the DNA is TGTGCCAGCAGCTTGGGGACAGGCCACAATGAGCAGTTCTTC.

This chain connects TRBV5-5 to TRBJ1-2, with D possibly being TRBD1 (5 bases). Germline V gene sequence: CDR1 SGHKS, CDR2 YYEKEE (reference sequence). The length of the CDR3 is 14 residues. Trimming took off 0 bases at V and 2 bases at J, with 8 bases between the two ends. CDR3 amino acids: CASSLGQWNYGYTF. The CDR3 coding sequence is TGTGCCAGCAGCTTGGGACAGTGGAACTATGGCTACACCTTC. The variable domain in full, completed from reference TRBV5-5 and TRBJ1-2, reads DAGVTQSPTHLIKTRGQQVTLRCSPISGHKSVSWYQQVLGQGPQFIFQYYEKEERGRGNFPDRFSARQFPNYSSELNVNALLLGDSALYLCASSLGQWNYGYTFGSGTRLTVV.

Only a few counts were recorded for this clone. The chain combines TRBV29-1 with TRBJ1-1, with D maybe TRBD1 (5 bases). Trimming removed 7 bases from V and 4 bases from J, with 13 bases in between. The germline CDR1 and CDR2 sequences are SQVTM and ANQGSEA. This CDR3 is 12 amino acids long. The CDR3 reads CSAVGVTTEAFF. The CDR3, as DNA: TGCAGCGCCGTAGGGGTGACCACTGAAGCTTTCTTT.

V is TRBV30 and J is TRBJ2-5, with 10 bases matching TRBD2. The ends lost 3 bases at V and 3 bases at J; junction bases unmatched: 1. Germline assignment: CDR1 GTSNPN and CDR2 SVGIG (reference sequence). The CDR3 is made up of 13 amino acids. This chain's CDR3 is CAWRLAGEETQYF. The CDR3 DNA sequence: TGTGCCTGGAGGCTAGCGGGAGAAGAGACCCAGTACTTC.